A single sample gave rise to the 31 T cell receptor beta chains below, sequenced in a study of cytomegalovirus exposure and HLA in healthy donors. Researchers ran the PCR with 60 Vbeta and 13 Jbeta primers. Clones were read by immunoSEQ multiplex PCR, and TCRdb kept only the in-frame ones, dropping some. This table holds around 74,000 clones, around 80% found once. Sequencing was carried out using PBMCs. Every receptor here comes from a man younger than 45 in good health and CMV-seronegative.

The V call is TRBV10-2, the J call TRBJ2-7, with 15 bases aligning to TRBD2. This CDR3 has 16 residues. Germline loops: CDR1 WSHSY, CDR2 SAAADI. Unmatched junction bases numbered 6, after V lost 4 bases and J lost 5 bases. The CDR3 loop is CASSGPGLAGGDEQYF. CDR3 DNA: TGCGCCAGCAGTGGACCGGGACTAGCGGGAGGAGACGAGCAGTACTTC.

This clone was seen more than once but under ten times. The rearrangement joins TRBV6-6 to TRBJ1-4; D possibly corresponds to TRBD1 (6 bases). This CDR3 has 14 amino acids. V was clipped by 2 bases and J by 7 bases, with 11 bases between them. The germline V gene encodes CDR1 MNHNY and CDR2 SVGAGI (reference sequence). In nucleotides, the CDR3 is TGTGCCAGCAGTTACGGCAGGGGCGGTGAAAAACTGTTTTTT. It specifies CASSYGRGGEKLFF.

On this clone: This CDR3 is also generated by other DNA sequences in the sample. The chain links TRBV9 to TRBJ2-3, with 14 bases aligning to TRBD2. J gave up 8 bases and V 3 bases, and 8 bases lay outside the gene matches. The CDR3 is made up of 16 amino acids. CDR1 is SGDLS, CDR2 YYNGEE, per germline. As DNA, the CDR3 is TGTGCCAGCAGCGGCGCCGGGACTAGCGGGGGAGCTACGCAGTATTTT. Its protein is CASSGAGTSGGATQYF.

The chain recombines TRBV15 with TRBJ2-7; TRBD1 is a possible D gene (5 bases). Germline loops: CDR1 LNHNV, CDR2 YYDKDF (reference sequence). CDR3 length: 15 residues. Trimming stripped 0 bases from V and 5 bases from J, with 14 bases between. This CDR3 is CATSRDANRFNEQYF. The CDR3 DNA reads TGTGCCACCAGCAGAGATGCCAACAGGTTCAACGAGCAGTACTTC.

This clone was seen once. J is TRBJ1-1 and V is TRBV7-9; D not certain. The CDR3 loop spans 10 amino acids. V lost 2 bases and J 11 bases, leaving 6 bases between the germline ends. Germline V gene sequence: CDR1 SEHNR, CDR2 FQNEAQ (reference sequence). The CDR3 coding sequence is TGTGCCAGCAGCTTAAGAGGGGCTTTCTTT. Protein sequence: CASSLRGAFF.

The chain couples TRBV5-1 to TRBJ2-7, with 7 bases identical to TRBD1. Looked up from germline, CDR1 is SGHRS and CDR2 is YFSETQ. This CDR3 is built from 14 residues. J gave up 2 bases and V 4 bases, and 6 bases lay outside the gene matches. The chain's CDR3 is CASSLTGNTYEQYF. CDR3 bases: TGCGCCAGCAGCCTGACAGGGAATACCTACGAGCAGTACTTC. Complete variable domain (other parts from reference TRBV5-1 and TRBJ2-7): KAGVTQTPRYLIKTRGQQVTLSCSPISGHRSVSWYQQTPGQGLQFLFEYFSETQRNKGNFPGRFSGRQFSNSRSEMNVSTLELGDSALYLCASSLTGNTYEQYFGPGTRLTVT.

This chain joins TRBV4-1 and TRBJ2-4; TRBD1 aligns across 7 bases. The CDR3 loop spans 15 amino acids. CDR1 is MGHRA, CDR2 YSYEKL, per germline. Trimming took 3 bases from V and 4 from J; bases not matched to a gene: 6. CDR3 protein: CASSQNSGQKNIQYF. DNA of the CDR3: TGCGCCAGCAGCCAGAACTCGGGACAGAAAAACATTCAGTACTTC.

This clone was found a few times. The sample contains more than one DNA sequence encoding this CDR3. DNA for the CDR3: TGTGCCAGCAGCCCATGGACAGGGGCTTACACTGAAGCTTTCTTT. Its protein product is CASSPWTGAYTEAFF. V and J are TRBV7-9 and TRBJ1-1, with 9 bases identical to TRBD1. Trimming at V came to 5 bases and at J to 3 bases, leaving 7 bases not matched to a gene. Per germline, CDR1 SEHNR and CDR2 FQNEAQ (reference sequence). The CDR3 runs 15 residues.

The chain recombines TRBV4-3 with TRBJ2-5, with D perhaps matching TRBD2 (6 bases). Trimming took 0 bases from V and 4 from J, leaving 21 bases between them. Germline-derived CDR1 and CDR2 are LGHNA and YSLEER. This CDR3 is built from 18 residues. CDR3 in DNA: TGCGCCAGCAGCCAAGAAAGAGGGGCGGGGCCATTCCGAGAGACCCAGTACTTC. It specifies CASSQERGAGPFRETQYF.

This chain joins TRBV6-5 and TRBJ1-2, with a tentative D call TRBD1 (5 bases). V was shortened by 5 bases and J by 3 bases, with 10 bases between the two germline ends. Germline assignment: CDR1 MNHEY and CDR2 SVGAGI. The CDR3 is 13 amino acids. The CDR3 sequence: CASSTQGYYGYTF. The DNA of the CDR3 is TGTGCCAGCAGTACCCAGGGCTACTATGGCTACACCTTC.

The rearrangement links TRBV2 to TRBJ2-2, with D perhaps matching TRBD1 (6 bases). The CDR3 consists of 16 residues. Trimming removed 5 bases at V and 1 base at J, with 14 bases between. From germline, CDR1 is SNHLY and CDR2 FYNNEI. CDR3: CASSFRQVMNTGELFF. The CDR3 coding sequence is TGTGCCAGCAGTTTCCGACAGGTGATGAACACCGGGGAGCTGTTTTTT.

The V call is TRBV19, the J call TRBJ2-2; tentative D call: TRBD1 (5 bases). V was clipped by 2 bases and J by 1 base, with 11 bases between them. The germline V gene has CDR1 LNHDA and CDR2 SQIVND (reference sequence). The CDR3 runs 16 residues. The CDR3 protein is CASSIRQPGNTGELFF. CDR3 bases: TGTGCCAGTAGTATACGACAGCCCGGGAACACCGGGGAGCTGTTTTTT. The full variable domain, completed using reference TRBV19 and TRBJ2-2, is DGGITQSPKYLFRKEGQNVTLSCEQNLNHDAMYWYRQDPGQGLRLIYYSQIVNDFQKGDIAEGYSVSREKKESFPLTVTSAQKNPTAFYLCASSIRQPGNTGELFFGEGSRLTVL.

The chain uses TRBV5-6 and TRBJ2-3; 9 bases map to TRBD2. V lost 3 bases to trimming and J lost 6 bases; unmatched junction nucleotides: 17. This CDR3 contains 18 residues. Looked up from germline, CDR1 is SGHDT and CDR2 is YYEEEE. CDR3 protein: CASSYISGAGGGYDTQYF. The DNA for the CDR3 is TGTGCCAGCAGCTATATTAGTGGAGCGGGAGGAGGGTATGATACGCAGTATTTT.

This chain links TRBV28 with TRBJ2-6, with unresolved D. The V end was cut by 6 bases, the J end by 4 bases, with 10 bases between. From germline, CDR1 is MDHEN and CDR2 SYDVKM. The CDR3 runs to 14 residues. CDR3 loop: CASSNRAGANVLTF. DNA of the CDR3: TGTGCCAGCAGCAACAGAGCCGGGGCCAACGTCCTGACTTTC.

The chain joins TRBV29-1 to TRBJ1-5; D is possibly TRBD1 (5 bases). Germline V gives CDR1 SQVTM, CDR2 ANQGSEA. This CDR3 is built from 13 residues. The germline V and J ends were trimmed by 4 bases and 4 bases, with 11 bases remaining between them. The CDR3 reads CSVGKGLNQPQHF. The CDR3 nucleotides read TGCAGCGTTGGTAAGGGACTAAATCAGCCCCAGCATTTT.

The J gene is TRBJ1-2, the V gene TRBV6-1; D remains unclear. This CDR3 region has 14 residues. From germline, CDR1 is MNHNS and CDR2 SASEGT. V shed 6 bases and J shed 9 bases, with 20 bases lying between them. CDR3 amino acids: CASSLSRDTNSYTF. As DNA, the CDR3 is TGTGCCAGCAGCCTTTCACGGGATACAAATAGCTACACCTTC.

A word on this clone: Its ends do not fully match the called genes, so a read error is possible. The genes are TRBV25-1 and TRBJ1-2, with 10 bases fitting TRBD1. Germline V lookup: CDR1 MGHDK, CDR2 SYGVNS. The CDR3 is 15 amino acids. Here the CDR3 reads CASKPGTGANYGYPF. CDR3 sequence (DNA): TGTGCCAGCAAGCCCGGGACAGGGGCCAACTATGGCTACCCCTTC.

In this sample, this clone turned up a few times. The CDR3 DNA follows: TGTGCCAGCAGCCACGGGACAGACGGTGGCTACACCTTC. Translation gives CASSHGTDGGYTF. The chain couples TRBV13 to TRBJ1-2, with 7 bases aligning to TRBD1. The germline CDR1 and CDR2 sequences are PRHDT and FYEKMQ (reference sequence). The CDR3 contains 13 residues. V dropped 5 bases and J dropped 7; count of bases not matched to a gene: 7.

This chain links TRBV7-6 with TRBJ2-3; 7 bases fit TRBD1. CDR1 SGHVS and CDR2 FNYEAQ come from the germline V gene. CDR3 size: 15 residues. V trimming: 6 bases; J trimming: 0 bases; junction bases outside the gene matches: 6. This CDR3 is CASSSTGASTDTQYF. The CDR3 coding sequence is TGTGCCAGCAGTTCCACAGGGGCTAGCACAGATACGCAGTATTTT.

The J gene is TRBJ2-7, the V gene TRBV4-1, with 15 bases matching TRBD2. Germline trimming cut 1 base from V and 2 bases from J; bases unmatched to any gene: 6. The CDR3 totals 18 residues. CDR1 is MGHRA, CDR2 YSYEKL, per germline. The DNA for the CDR3 is TGCGCCAGCAGCCAAGGGACTAGCGGGGGGGCTTTCCCCTACGAGCAGTACTTC. The encoded protein is CASSQGTSGGAFPYEQYF.

The gene calls are TRBV5-6 and TRBJ2-7; 10 bases fit TRBD2. V was clipped by 0 bases and J by 5 bases; unmatched bases: 5. Germline CDR1 and CDR2: SGHDT and YYEEEE. The CDR3 is 15 amino acids. As DNA, the CDR3 is TGTGCCAGCAGCTTGGGGGGGCTAGCGGGGGACGAGCAGTACTTC. Translating gives CASSLGGLAGDEQYF.

The DNA for the CDR3 is TGTGCCAGTAGACGCCCGGGGGACGGGACAGATACGCAGTATTTT. Protein sequence: CASRRPGDGTDTQYF. This chain joins TRBV19 and TRBJ2-3, with a weak D call TRBD2 (6 bases). V lost 6 bases, J lost 3 bases, and 16 bases lay in between. This CDR3 has 15 amino acids. Looked up from germline, CDR1 is LNHDA and CDR2 is SQIVND (reference sequence).

This chain uses TRBV27 with TRBJ1-6; D is unclear. Germline assignment: CDR1 MNHEY and CDR2 SMNVEV (reference sequence). The CDR3 consists of 12 residues. CDR3 nucleotide sequence: TGTGGGTCGAGGAGTTATAATTCACCCCTCCACTTT. Translation: CGSRSYNSPLHF.

This clone appeared a few times. The J gene is TRBJ2-1, the V gene TRBV28; 7 bases are shared with TRBD2. V shed 5 bases and J 7 bases; nucleotides not matched to a gene: 14. CDR3 size: 16 residues. The V gene's germline CDR1 is MDHEN and CDR2 SYDVKM. CDR3 bases: TGTGCCAGCAGTCCCGCGGGAAGCGGGATAGGTAATGAGCAGTTCTTC. The encoded protein is CASSPAGSGIGNEQFF. The full variable domain, rest sourced from reference TRBV28 and TRBJ2-1, is DVKVTQSSRYLVKRTGEKVFLECVQDMDHENMFWYRQDPGLGLRLIYFSYDVKMKEKGDIPEGYSVSREKKERFSLILESASTNQTSMYLCASSPAGSGIGNEQFFGPGTRLTVL.

V usage is TRBV7-2 and J usage is TRBJ2-6; 9 nucleotides agree with TRBD1. The V gene end was trimmed by 2 bases and the J gene end by 2 bases; junction bases not matched to a gene: 10. This CDR3 contains 19 residues. CDR1 is SGHTA, CDR2 FQGNSA, per germline. The CDR3 loop is CASSLSSGQGRPGANVLTF. As DNA, the CDR3 is TGTGCCAGCAGCTTATCTTCGGGACAGGGCCGCCCTGGGGCCAACGTCCTGACTTTC.

The chain has TRBV13 and TRBJ1-1; no reliable D call. The V and J ends lost 0 bases and 8 bases respectively, with 10 bases between them. The germline V gene has CDR1 PRHDT and CDR2 FYEKMQ (reference sequence). There are 13 residues in the CDR3. For the CDR3, the DNA is TGTGCCAGCAGCTTAGGGGCATCCCGCGAAGCTTTCTTT. Amino acids: CASSLGASREAFF.

The CDR3 DNA sequence: TGCGCCAGCAGCTTAGGAGGGGCGGTCGGCTACACCTTC. As protein: CASSLGGAVGYTF. This chain connects TRBV5-1 to TRBJ1-2; tentative D call: TRBD1 (5 bases). The V end lost 2 bases, the J end lost 8 bases, and 13 bases lay between the germline ends. Germline-derived CDR1 and CDR2 are SGHRS and YFSETQ. The length of the CDR3 is 13 residues. Full variable domain (remainder filled in from reference TRBV5-1 and TRBJ1-2): KAGVTQTPRYLIKTRGQQVTLSCSPISGHRSVSWYQQTPGQGLQFLFEYFSETQRNKGNFPGRFSGRQFSNSRSEMNVSTLELGDSALYLCASSLGGAVGYTFGSGTRLTVV.

The chain carries TRBV6-5 and TRBJ2-7, with 10 bases aligning to TRBD2. The CDR3 has 16 amino acids. Germline values: CDR1 MNHEY, CDR2 SVGAGI. The junction had 5 bases not matched to a gene; V was cut back by 1 base and J by 2 bases. In nucleotides, the CDR3 is TGTGCCAGCAGTTACTTCGCTAGCGGGAGAACCTACGAGCAGTACTTC. This codes for CASSYFASGRTYEQYF.

V is TRBV7-9 and J is TRBJ2-7, with 7 bases matching TRBD1. V dropped 0 bases and J dropped 0; count of bases not matched to a gene: 8. The CDR3 totals 17 residues. CDR1 is SEHNR and CDR2 is FQNEAQ in the germline V gene (reference sequence). CDR3 DNA sequence: TGTGCCAGCAGCTTAGCCGGGGACAGCACTCACTCCTACGAGCAGTACTTC. Protein product: CASSLAGDSTHSYEQYF. Complete variable domain (other parts from reference TRBV7-9 and TRBJ2-7): DTGVSQNPRHKITKRGQNVTFRCDPISEHNRLYWYRQTLGQGPEFLTYFQNEAQLEKSRLLSDRFSAERPKGSFSTLEIQRTEQGDSAMYLCASSLAGDSTHSYEQYFGPGTRLTVT.

The chain has TRBV7-8 and TRBJ2-3; TRBD1 agrees at 11 bases. The germline gives CDR1 SGHVS, CDR2 FQNEAQ. The V segment lost 5 bases and the J segment 2 bases; nucleotides outside the gene matches: 3. The CDR3 contains 15 residues. CDR3 in DNA: TGTGCCAGCAGCGCGGACAGGGGGCACACAGATACGCAGTATTTT. Its translation is CASSADRGHTDTQYF.

Notes on this clone: One end of the junction is discordant with germline, which a read error may explain. The V gene is TRBV7-9, the J gene TRBJ2-7; D perhaps matches TRBD1 (5 bases). Germline V gives CDR1 SEHNR, CDR2 FQNEAQ (reference sequence). This CDR3 spans 12 amino acids. The CDR3 protein is CSSSMTDYEQYF. The CDR3 DNA is TGTTCCAGCAGCATGACAGATTACGAGCAGTACTTC.